This TCR beta chain was retrieved from a study of control samples from healthy donors and cancer patients. The CDR3 totals 11 residues. Per germline, CDR1 DFQATT and CDR2 SNEGSKA (reference sequence). Between the trimmed V and J ends, which lost 1 base and 8 bases, there was a span of 6 bases. This clone was detected only once. Sequencing used immunoSEQ multiplex PCR; TCRdb keeps in-frame clones, though not all of them. The table lists 150,000 or so clones, 75% to 95% of them singletons. Material for sequencing was blood. This receptor was obtained from a man aged 35-49 years in good health. V usage is TRBV20-1 and J usage is TRBJ2-1; perhaps TRBD2 as D (5 bases). CDR3 residues: CSARVAHEQFF. CDR3 bases: TGCAGTGCTAGAGTAGCGCATGAGCAGTTCTTC.